These 2 T cell receptor beta chains were sequenced from one sample in a study of cytomegalovirus exposure and HLA in healthy donors. PCR employed 60 Vbeta and 13 Jbeta primers. TCRdb keeps only in-frame clones here, not all; method: immunoSEQ multiplex PCR. Here the sample spans 150,000 to 200,000 clones, 60% to 85% being singletons. The material sequenced was PBMCs. The origin of the receptors is a woman aged 45-60 years in good health and CMV-seropositive.

The chain is built from TRBV29-1 and TRBJ2-5, with 8 bases that match TRBD2. The CDR3 is made up of 15 amino acids. With 2 bases clipped from V and 5 bases from J, the junction kept 10 bases outside the gene matches. Germline V CDR1 and CDR2: SQVTM, ANQGSEA. The CDR3 protein is CSVESVPGGPETQYF. CDR3 sequence (DNA): TGCAGCGTTGAATCTGTTCCGGGGGGGCCGGAGACCCAGTACTTC.

The V gene is TRBV11-2, the J gene TRBJ1-2, with 9 positions matching TRBD1. The CDR3 extends over 17 amino acids. V was clipped by 4 bases and J by 3 bases; unmatched bases: 12. Germline CDR1 SGHAT, CDR2 FQNNGV. The CDR3 sequence is CASSSYKEQGAYYGYTF. Here the CDR3 DNA reads TGTGCCAGCAGCTCCTACAAAGAACAGGGGGCCTACTATGGCTACACCTTC.